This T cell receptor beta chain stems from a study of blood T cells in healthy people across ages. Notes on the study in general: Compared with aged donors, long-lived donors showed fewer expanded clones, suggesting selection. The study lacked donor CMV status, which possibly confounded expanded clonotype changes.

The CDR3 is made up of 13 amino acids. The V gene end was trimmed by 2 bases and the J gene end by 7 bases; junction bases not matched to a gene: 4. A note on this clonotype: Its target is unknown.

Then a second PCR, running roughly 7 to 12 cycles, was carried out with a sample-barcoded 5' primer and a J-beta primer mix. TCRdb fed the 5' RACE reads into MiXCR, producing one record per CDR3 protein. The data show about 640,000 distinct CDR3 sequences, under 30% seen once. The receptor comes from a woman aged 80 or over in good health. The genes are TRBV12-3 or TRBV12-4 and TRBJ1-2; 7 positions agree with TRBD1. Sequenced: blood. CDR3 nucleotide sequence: TGTGCCAGCAGTTTATCCGGGACAGTTGGCTACACCTTC. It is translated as CASSLSGTVGYTF.